These 23 T cell receptor beta chains were all obtained from the same sample, sequenced in a study of T cell changes during pregnancy in multiple sclerosis (dated by TCRdb to between 2018 and 2021). The library was made by the immunoSEQ multiplex PCR assay. TCRdb stores this immuneACCESS table with in-frame sequences only. Part of the clones is absent; in the studies checked, under half of the shortfall reflects unresolved V genes, and no reason is known for the rest. In this sample the table shows about 100,000 clones, approximately 94% of which occur a single time. The ten largest clones add up to approximately 0.97% of the sample. The source was peripheral blood, collected before pregnancy. These receptors came from a female donor with multiple sclerosis, enrolled in a pregnancy study.

The rearrangement joins TRBV5-1 to TRBJ2-2; 12 bases line up with TRBD1. This CDR3 is built from 16 residues. Looked up from germline, CDR1 is SGHRS and CDR2 is YFSETQ. Trimming removed 5 bases from V and 0 bases from J; junction bases left unmatched: 2. CDR3: CASRGQGASNTGELFF. The CDR3 DNA follows: TGCGCCAGCAGGGGACAGGGGGCCTCGAACACCGGGGAGCTGTTTTTT.

The rearrangement joins TRBV4-1 to TRBJ2-1; 10 bases are shared with TRBD1. Trimming took 4 bases from V and 5 from J; bases not matched to a gene: 5. Germline-derived CDR1 and CDR2 are MGHRA and YSYEKL. CDR3 length: 15 residues. This CDR3 is CASSPPGTGDNEQFF. The DNA of the CDR3 is TGCGCCAGCAGCCCTCCGGGGACAGGGGACAATGAGCAGTTCTTC.

This chain uses TRBV5-4 with TRBJ1-2; 7 bases fit TRBD1. This CDR3 is 13 amino acids long. Losses at the gene ends were 2 bases for V and 7 bases for J; bases not matched to a gene: 5. Germline loops: CDR1 SGHNT, CDR2 YYREEE (reference sequence). The CDR3 reads CASSLTGDGGYTF. CDR3 in DNA: TGTGCCAGCAGCTTAACAGGGGACGGTGGCTACACCTTC. Full variable domain (rest looked up from reference TRBV5-4 and TRBJ1-2): ETGVTQSPTHLIKTRGQQVTLRCSSQSGHNTVSWYQQALGQGPQFIFQYYREEENGRGNFPPRFSGLQFPNYSSELNVNALELDDSALYLCASSLTGDGGYTFGSGTRLTVV.

The V gene is TRBV23-1, the J gene TRBJ2-2; 9 nucleotides match TRBD2. TRBV23-1 is recorded as an ORF, its role being uncertain. CDR3 length: 16 amino acids. Trimming took 3 bases from V and 4 from J; bases not matched to a gene: 6. The CDR3, as DNA: TGCGCCAGCAGTCATCCTTGCGGGAGGGGCACCGGGGAGCTGTTTTTT. It codes for CASSHPCGRGTGELFF.

The chain carries TRBV6-1 and TRBJ1-5, with D perhaps TRBD1 (5 bases). Per the germline V gene, CDR1 is MNHNS and CDR2 is SASEGT. V lost 1 base, J lost 3 bases, and 10 bases lay in between. The CDR3 extends over 15 amino acids. The CDR3 here is CASSEGGRANQPQHF. The CDR3 bases are TGTGCCAGCAGTGAAGGGGGCAGGGCCAATCAGCCCCAGCATTTT.

The V and J genes are TRBV4-3 and TRBJ2-7; 10 bases line up with TRBD1. Trimming removed 9 bases from V and 6 bases from J; junction bases left unmatched: 8. The CDR3 totals 13 residues. The germline gives CDR1 LGHNA, CDR2 YSLEER. The CDR3 coding sequence is TGCGCCAGTGCGCCGGGACAGGGGTTCGAGCAGTACTTC. Encoded protein: CASAPGQGFEQYF.

The rearrangement links TRBV7-9 to TRBJ2-1; a possible D gene is TRBD2 (7 bases). CDR3 length equals 14 residues. The germline CDR1 and CDR2 sequences are SEHNR and FQNEAQ (reference sequence). With 8 bases removed from V and 9 bases from J, the gap between germline ends came to 20 bases. The CDR3 sequence is CASLLAVKTGEQFF. The CDR3 nucleotides are TGTGCCAGCCTTCTAGCGGTCAAGACAGGTGAGCAGTTCTTC.

The chain employs TRBV7-9 and TRBJ2-1, with a possible D match to TRBD2 (5 bases). The CDR3 loop spans 13 amino acids. The V gene's germline CDR1 is SEHNR and CDR2 FQNEAQ (reference sequence). With 2 bases removed from V and 10 bases from J, the gap between germline ends came to 12 bases. CDR3 protein: CASSLYPQREQFF. Here the CDR3 DNA reads TGTGCCAGCAGCTTATATCCCCAGCGGGAGCAGTTCTTC.

CDR3 DNA: TGTGCCAGCAGCCTGACAGGGGGCGAAACTGAAGCTTTCTTT. Translating it yields CASSLTGGETEAFF. The chain carries TRBV2 and TRBJ1-1; TRBD1 matches at 10 bases. The CDR3 is made up of 14 amino acids. Per germline, CDR1 SNHLY and CDR2 FYNNEI. Trimming cost V 6 bases and J 5 bases; bases outside gene matches: 6.

To note about this clone: An end of the junction does not agree with germline; a read error may underlie this. J is TRBJ2-6 and V is TRBV9; 11 bases are a match to TRBD1. The CDR3 runs 17 residues. In germline, CDR1 is SGDLS, CDR2 YYNGEE. In nucleotides, the CDR3 is TGTGCCAGCAGCGCCGGGACAGGGGGGTCTGAGGCCAACGTCCTGACTTTC. This gives the protein CASSAGTGGSEANVLTF.

This chain links TRBV7-8 with TRBJ1-2; 9 nucleotides line up with TRBD1. Germline CDR1 and CDR2: SGHVS and FQNEAQ. Unmatched junction bases numbered 11, after V lost 5 bases and J lost 4 bases. The CDR3 runs to 16 residues. The CDR3 nucleotides read TGTGCCAGCAGCCAATTAAACCGGGACAGGGCCTATGGCTACACCTTC. It specifies CASSQLNRDRAYGYTF.

The sample holds one count of this clone. The chain recombines TRBV6-1 with TRBJ2-7; D is perhaps TRBD2 (6 bases). The CDR3 is 15 amino acids. V lost 7 bases and J lost 0, with 16 bases in between. Per germline, CDR1 MNHNS and CDR2 SASEGT. CDR3 coding DNA: TGTGCCAGCACCCAGACTAGTCTCAGCTCCTACGAGCAGTACTTC. The encoded protein is CASTQTSLSSYEQYF.

The V call is TRBV4-2, the J call TRBJ2-1, with TRBD2 matching over 8 bases. The CDR3 runs 16 residues. CDR1 LGHNA and CDR2 YNFKEQ come from the germline V gene. V lost 4 bases and J lost 7; bases outside the gene matches: 12. Here the CDR3 reads CASSPIQSGRGNEQFF. The CDR3 DNA is TGTGCCAGCAGCCCCATCCAGAGCGGGAGAGGGAATGAGCAGTTCTTC.

V is TRBV30 and J is TRBJ2-7; TRBD2 aligns across 12 bases. J lost 4 bases, V lost 0 bases, and 7 bases had no gene match. Germline-derived CDR1 and CDR2 are GTSNPN and SVGIG (reference sequence). The CDR3 consists of 16 residues. DNA of the CDR3: TGTGCCTGGAGTGTAGGGACTAGCGGGTCCATTTACGAGCAGTACTTC. Its translation: CAWSVGTSGSIYEQYF.

This chain joins TRBV6-5 and TRBJ1-2; D possibly corresponds to TRBD1 (5 bases). The CDR3 length is 14 residues. Germline CDR1 reads MNHEY; CDR2 reads SVGAGI. V lost 4 bases and J lost 4, with 13 bases in between. The CDR3 DNA is TGTGCCAGCAGTTCCTCGGGCGGGGGCTATGGCTACACCTTC. Translation gives CASSSSGGGYGYTF.

The J gene is TRBJ1-2, the V gene TRBV5-1, with 8 bases aligning to TRBD1. The germline V gene has CDR1 SGHRS and CDR2 YFSETQ. V lost 4 bases and J lost 4; bases outside the gene matches: 6. The CDR3 has 14 amino acids. The CDR3 region has the DNA TGCGCCAGCAGCCCAGCCGGGACAGGCTATGGCTACACCTTC. This sequence encodes CASSPAGTGYGYTF.

This rearrangement joins TRBV18 to TRBJ2-3, with TRBD2 identical over 9 bases. In germline, CDR1 is KGHSH, CDR2 LQKENI. V was clipped by 4 bases and J by 1 base; unmatched bases: 3. This CDR3 is built from 15 residues. The CDR3 nucleotides are TGTGCCAGCTCACGCTGGACTAGCGGCACAGATACGCAGTATTTT. Translated, it gives CASSRWTSGTDTQYF.

V gene TRBV5-5 combines with J gene TRBJ2-1, with 8 bases aligning to TRBD1. Germline V gene data show CDR1 as SGHKS and CDR2 as YYEKEE (reference sequence). This CDR3 has 11 amino acids. Trimming took 4 bases from V and 12 from J; bases not matched to a gene: 3. This chain's CDR3 is CASSQGAAQFF. The CDR3 DNA is TGTGCCAGCAGCCAGGGGGCAGCGCAGTTCTTC.

The chain joins TRBV25-1 to TRBJ2-7, with 9 bases fitting TRBD1. Unmatched junction bases numbered 7, after V lost 5 bases and J lost 2 bases. The CDR3 covers 15 residues. In germline, CDR1 is MGHDK, CDR2 SYGVNS. The DNA for the CDR3 is TGTGCCAGCAGTACACAGGGGGCCCTAACCTACGAGCAGTACTTC. As protein: CASSTQGALTYEQYF.

This chain joins TRBV6-5 and TRBJ1-5, with TRBD1 matching 7 bases. The CDR3 runs to 14 residues. Germline V gives CDR1 MNHEY, CDR2 SVGAGI. With 5 bases clipped from V and 7 bases from J, the junction kept 8 bases outside the gene matches. CDR3 residues: CASSRTGGGQPQHF. The CDR3 bases are TGTGCCAGCAGTCGGACAGGCGGGGGGCAGCCCCAGCATTTT.

The chain recombines TRBV7-8 with TRBJ2-2; 8 positions agree with TRBD2. This CDR3 comprises 16 residues. From germline, CDR1 is SGHVS and CDR2 FQNEAQ. Trimming took 4 bases from V and 5 from J; bases not matched to a gene: 9. The CDR3 loop reads CASSSRSGTGTGELFF. CDR3 DNA: TGTGCCAGCAGCTCTCGTAGCGGGACGGGGACCGGGGAGCTGTTTTTT.

The chain uses TRBV5-1 and TRBJ1-2, with a possible D match to TRBD1 (5 bases). This CDR3 is built from 16 residues. V was trimmed by 0 bases and J by 0 bases, leaving 12 bases between them. Germline CDR1 is SGHRS and CDR2 is YFSETQ. CDR3 sequence reads: CASSLGRTLTNYGYTF. The CDR3, as DNA: TGCGCCAGCAGCTTGGGCAGGACACTGACTAACTATGGCTACACCTTC.

The DNA of the CDR3 is TGTGCCAGTAACGATGAAGGGACAGGGGATCAGCCCCAGCATTTT. Translation: CASNDEGTGDQPQHF. The chain links TRBV19 to TRBJ1-5, with TRBD1 identical over 10 bases. Per the germline V gene, CDR1 is LNHDA and CDR2 is SQIVND (reference sequence). The CDR3 consists of 15 residues. Trimming removed 7 bases from V and 5 bases from J; junction bases left unmatched: 8.